This TCR beta chain was sequenced for a study of blood T cell repertoires in COVID-19. Study context: The United States, Italy and Spain provided the acute and convalescent COVID-19 samples.

As processed by the authors: Reference gene primer amplification in the assay estimated nucleated cell counts. Sequencing used immunoSEQ multiplex PCR; TCRdb keeps in-frame clones, though not all of them. V and J calls and clone size are given by that table; D and trimming were obtained from the DNA. The repertoire holds 150,000 to 200,000 clones, with around nine tenths as singletons. Germline assignment: CDR1 SGHDT and CDR2 YYEEEE. The CDR3 has 15 amino acids. The V end lost 4 bases, the J end lost 0 bases, and 11 bases lay between the germline ends. Enrolment of Seattle patients took place during active infection, and they were followed longitudinally.

The chain joins TRBV5-6 to TRBJ1-5; D is possibly TRBD1 (6 bases). This receptor was identified in a woman between 70 and 85 years old with COVID-19, enrolled during active disease. Sample: peripheral blood. CDR3 nucleotides: TGTGCCAGCAGCCCCTCGGACAGTAGCAATCAGCCCCAGCATTTT. Residues: CASSPSDSSNQPQHF. Full variable domain (remainder filled in from reference TRBV5-6 and TRBJ1-5): DAGVTQSPTHLIKTRGQQVTLRCSPKSGHDTVSWYQQALGQGPQFIFQYYEEEERQRGNFPDRFSGHQFPNYSSELNVNALLLGDSALYLCASSPSDSSNQPQHFGDGTRLSIL.